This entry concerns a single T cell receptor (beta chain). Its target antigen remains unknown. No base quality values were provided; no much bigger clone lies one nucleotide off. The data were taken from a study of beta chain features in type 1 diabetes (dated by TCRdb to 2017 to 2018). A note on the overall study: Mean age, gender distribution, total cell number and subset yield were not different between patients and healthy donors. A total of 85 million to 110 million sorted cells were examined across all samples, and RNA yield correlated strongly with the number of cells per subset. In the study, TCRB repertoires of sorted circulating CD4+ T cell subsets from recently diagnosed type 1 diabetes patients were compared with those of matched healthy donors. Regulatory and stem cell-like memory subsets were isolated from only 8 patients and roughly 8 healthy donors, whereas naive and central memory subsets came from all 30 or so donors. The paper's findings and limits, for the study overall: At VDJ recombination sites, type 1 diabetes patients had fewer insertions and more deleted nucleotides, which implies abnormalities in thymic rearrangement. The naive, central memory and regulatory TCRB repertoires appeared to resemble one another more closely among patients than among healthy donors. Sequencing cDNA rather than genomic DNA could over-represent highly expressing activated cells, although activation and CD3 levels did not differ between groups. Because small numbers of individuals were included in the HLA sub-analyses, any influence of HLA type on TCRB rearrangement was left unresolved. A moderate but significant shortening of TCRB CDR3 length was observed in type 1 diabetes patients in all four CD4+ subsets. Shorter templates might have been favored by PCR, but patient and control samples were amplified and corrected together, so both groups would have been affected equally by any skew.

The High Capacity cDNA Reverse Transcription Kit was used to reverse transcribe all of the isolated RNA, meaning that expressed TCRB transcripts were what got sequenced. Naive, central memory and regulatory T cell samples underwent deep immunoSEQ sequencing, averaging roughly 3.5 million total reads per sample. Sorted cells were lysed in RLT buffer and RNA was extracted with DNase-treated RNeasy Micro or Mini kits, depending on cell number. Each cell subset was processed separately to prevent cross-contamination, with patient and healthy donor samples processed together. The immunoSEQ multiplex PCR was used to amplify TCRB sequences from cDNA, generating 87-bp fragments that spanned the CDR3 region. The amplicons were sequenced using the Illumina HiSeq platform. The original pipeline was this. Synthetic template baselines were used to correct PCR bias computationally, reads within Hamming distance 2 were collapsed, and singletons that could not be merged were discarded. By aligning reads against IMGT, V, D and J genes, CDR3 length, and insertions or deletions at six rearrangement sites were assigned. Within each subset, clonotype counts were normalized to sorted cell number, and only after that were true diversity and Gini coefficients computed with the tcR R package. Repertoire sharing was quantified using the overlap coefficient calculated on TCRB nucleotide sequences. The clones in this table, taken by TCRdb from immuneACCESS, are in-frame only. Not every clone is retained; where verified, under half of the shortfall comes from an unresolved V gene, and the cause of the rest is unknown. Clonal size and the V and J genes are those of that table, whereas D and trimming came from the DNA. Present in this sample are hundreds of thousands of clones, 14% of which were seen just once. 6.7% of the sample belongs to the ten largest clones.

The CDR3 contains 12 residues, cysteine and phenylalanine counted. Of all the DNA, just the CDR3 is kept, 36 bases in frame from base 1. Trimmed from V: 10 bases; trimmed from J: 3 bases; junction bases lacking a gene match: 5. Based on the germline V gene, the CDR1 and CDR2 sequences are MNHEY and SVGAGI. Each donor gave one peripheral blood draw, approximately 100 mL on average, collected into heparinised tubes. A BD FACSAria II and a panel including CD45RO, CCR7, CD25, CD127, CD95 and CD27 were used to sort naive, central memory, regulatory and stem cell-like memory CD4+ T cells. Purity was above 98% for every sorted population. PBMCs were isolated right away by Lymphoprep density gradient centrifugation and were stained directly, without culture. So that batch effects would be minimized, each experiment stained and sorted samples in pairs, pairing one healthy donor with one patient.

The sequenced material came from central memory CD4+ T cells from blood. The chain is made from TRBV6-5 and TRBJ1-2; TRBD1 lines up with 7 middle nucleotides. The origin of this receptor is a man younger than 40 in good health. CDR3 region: CATRGVDYGYTF. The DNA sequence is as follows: TGTGCCACCAGGGGGGTGGACTATGGCTACACCTTC.